These T cell receptor beta chains were read from a single sample in a study of blood T cell repertoires in COVID-19. The table came from immunoSEQ multiplex PCR; TCRdb's copy has only in-frame clones and leaves some out. The sample records fewer than 50,000 clones, about 88% being singletons. The sequenced sample consisted of peripheral blood. The source of these receptors is a man aged 65 to 85 with active COVID-19. The CDR3 runs from the conserved cysteine through the conserved F or W. The order of the fields is J gene, clone size, D gene, V gene, CDR3 length, CDR3 protein, CDR3 DNA. The D gene is left open where the match is weak. Clone size is shown for a subset of rows, as once, few, many or a class of expanded clone.

j_gene: TRBJ2-7
abundance: NA
d_gene: NA
v_gene: TRBV3-1/TRBV3-2
len: 15
CDR3aa: CASSPLDRRAYEQYF
CDR3nt: TGTGCCAGCAGCCCCCTAGATCGCAGGGCCTACGAGCAGTACTTC

j_gene: TRBJ1-2
abundance: NA
d_gene: NA
v_gene: TRBV28
len: 15
CDR3aa: CASSPTRGVDYGYTF
CDR3nt: TGTGCCAGCAGTCCCACCCGGGGGGTGGACTATGGCTACACCTTC

j_gene: TRBJ2-2
abundance: NA
d_gene: NA
v_gene: TRBV4-2
len: 14
CDR3aa: CASSQVRVPGELFF
CDR3nt: TGTGCCAGCAGCCAAGTGAGGGTCCCCGGGGAGCTGTTTTTT

j_gene: TRBJ1-3
abundance: NA
d_gene: TRBD1
v_gene: TRBV7-3
len: 17
CDR3aa: CASSPTAGTGAGNTIYF
CDR3nt: TGTGCCAGCAGCCCCACCGCCGGGACAGGGGCTGGAAACACCATATATTTT

j_gene: TRBJ2-3
abundance: NA
d_gene: TRBD2
v_gene: TRBV4-2
len: 17
CDR3aa: CASSQAGLAQLTDTQYF
CDR3nt: TGTGCCAGCAGCCAAGCGGGACTAGCCCAACTCACAGATACGCAGTATTTT

j_gene: TRBJ1-2
abundance: NA
d_gene: NA
v_gene: TRBV25-1
len: 13
CDR3aa: CASSEYQDYGYTF
CDR3nt: TGTGCCAGCAGTGAATATCAGGACTATGGCTACACCTTC

j_gene: TRBJ1-2
abundance: NA
d_gene: NA
v_gene: TRBV20-1
len: 11
CDR3aa: CSAGPGTGYTF
CDR3nt: TGCAGTGCAGGGCCGGGAACTGGCTACACCTTC

j_gene: TRBJ2-1
abundance: NA
d_gene: NA
v_gene: TRBV7-2
len: 13
CDR3aa: CASSLVRGNEQFF
CDR3nt: TGTGCCAGCAGCTTAGTACGGGGAAATGAGCAGTTCTTC

j_gene: TRBJ2-7
abundance: once
d_gene: TRBD2
v_gene: TRBV7-2
len: 16
CDR3aa: CASSSQAGVPSYEQYF
CDR3nt: TGTGCCAGCAGCAGCCAAGCGGGGGTCCCGTCCTACGAGCAGTACTTC

j_gene: TRBJ2-3
abundance: NA
d_gene: TRBD2
v_gene: TRBV6-5
len: 15
CDR3aa: CASRGTSGRADTQYF
CDR3nt: TGTGCCAGCAGGGGGACTAGCGGGAGGGCAGATACGCAGTATTTT

j_gene: TRBJ2-3
abundance: NA
d_gene: TRBD2
v_gene: TRBV4-1
len: 17
CDR3aa: CASSRGPSGGGTDTQYF
CDR3nt: TGCGCCAGCAGCCGCGGCCCCTCCGGGGGGGGCACAGATACGCAGTATTTT

j_gene: TRBJ2-2
abundance: NA
d_gene: NA
v_gene: TRBV12-2
len: 18
CDR3aa: CASRSATGTGFRSGELFF
CDR3nt: TGTGCAAGTCGCTCCGCCACAGGGACAGGGTTTCGCAGCGGGGAGCTGTTTTTT

j_gene: TRBJ2-3
abundance: NA
d_gene: NA
v_gene: TRBV5-1
len: 15
CDR3aa: CASRFEGAPTDTQYF
CDR3nt: TGCGCCAGCAGATTTGAGGGTGCCCCCACAGATACGCAGTATTTT

j_gene: TRBJ1-5
abundance: NA
d_gene: TRBD1
v_gene: TRBV5-8
len: 14
CDR3aa: CASRGQGSNQPQHF
CDR3nt: TGTGCCAGCAGGGGACAGGGAAGCAATCAGCCCCAGCATTTT

j_gene: TRBJ2-1
abundance: NA
d_gene: TRBD2
v_gene: TRBV7-8
len: 16
CDR3aa: CASSSEGGLADNEQFF
CDR3nt: TGTGCCAGCAGCTCGGAGGGGGGACTAGCAGACAATGAGCAGTTCTTC

j_gene: TRBJ2-5
abundance: NA
d_gene: NA
v_gene: TRBV21-1
len: 19
CDR3aa: CASSKVASGREFYQETQYF
CDR3nt: TGTGCCAGCAGCAAAGTTGCTAGCGGGAGAGAATTTTACCAAGAGACCCAGTACTTC

j_gene: TRBJ2-1
abundance: NA
d_gene: TRBD1
v_gene: TRBV15
len: 15
CDR3aa: CATSTGQGGDNEQFF
CDR3nt: TGTGCCACCAGCACCGGACAGGGTGGAGACAATGAGCAGTTCTTC

j_gene: TRBJ2-5
abundance: once
d_gene: TRBD2
v_gene: TRBV5-1
len: 15
CDR3aa: CASNLWTSGQETQYF
CDR3nt: TGCGCCAGCAACCTATGGACTAGCGGCCAAGAGACCCAGTACTTC

j_gene: TRBJ2-1
abundance: NA
d_gene: TRBD1
v_gene: TRBV6-4
len: 13
CDR3aa: CASSDRQGSEQFF
CDR3nt: TGTGCCAGCAGTGACCGACAGGGGTCTGAGCAGTTCTTC

j_gene: TRBJ2-1
abundance: NA
d_gene: TRBD1
v_gene: TRBV9
len: 15
CDR3aa: CASSARTGGYNEQFF
CDR3nt: TGTGCCAGCAGCGCCCGGACAGGGGGCTACAATGAGCAGTTCTTC

j_gene: TRBJ1-2
abundance: NA
d_gene: NA
v_gene: TRBV9
len: 15
CDR3aa: CASSVDGAGPYGYTF
CDR3nt: TGTGCCAGCAGCGTAGATGGGGCGGGACCCTATGGCTACACCTTC

j_gene: TRBJ1-1
abundance: NA
d_gene: NA
v_gene: TRBV6-5
len: 15
CDR3aa: CASSYFGTSNTEAFF
CDR3nt: TGTGCCAGCAGTTACTTCGGGACATCGAACACTGAAGCTTTCTTT

j_gene: TRBJ2-1
abundance: NA
d_gene: TRBD2
v_gene: TRBV7-3
len: 17
CDR3aa: CASSLAGTSGYYNEQFF
CDR3nt: TGTGCCAGCAGCTTGGCCGGGACTAGCGGATACTACAATGAGCAGTTCTTC

j_gene: TRBJ2-3
abundance: NA
d_gene: TRBD2
v_gene: TRBV7-3
len: 17
CDR3aa: CASSAMGWGGLRDTQYF
CDR3nt: TGTGCCAGCAGCGCCATGGGATGGGGAGGGTTGAGGGATACGCAGTATTTT

j_gene: TRBJ2-5
abundance: NA
d_gene: TRBD2
v_gene: TRBV9
len: 15
CDR3aa: CASGRRDAGGETQYF
CDR3nt: TGTGCCAGCGGACGCCGGGACGCGGGGGGGGAGACCCAGTACTTC

j_gene: TRBJ2-7
abundance: NA
d_gene: TRBD1
v_gene: TRBV6-5
len: 14
CDR3aa: CASHPGQGRYEQYF
CDR3nt: TGTGCCAGCCACCCGGGACAGGGCAGATACGAGCAGTACTTC

j_gene: TRBJ2-7
abundance: once
d_gene: NA
v_gene: TRBV11-2
len: 13
CDR3aa: CASSLPGYHEQYF
CDR3nt: TGTGCCAGCAGCTTACCAGGGTACCACGAGCAGTACTTC

j_gene: TRBJ2-7
abundance: NA
d_gene: TRBD1
v_gene: TRBV7-7
len: 16
CDR3aa: CASTTGGPGLEYEQYF
CDR3nt: TGTGCTAGCACTACAGGGGGCCCTGGTTTAGAGTACGAGCAGTACTTC

j_gene: TRBJ2-1
abundance: NA
d_gene: NA
v_gene: TRBV9
len: 13
CDR3aa: CASSVAGEMEQFF
CDR3nt: TGTGCCAGCAGCGTAGCGGGGGAGATGGAGCAGTTCTTC

j_gene: TRBJ1-6
abundance: NA
d_gene: TRBD1
v_gene: TRBV28
len: 17
CDR3aa: CASSFSLGTGVNSPLHF
CDR3nt: TGTGCCAGCAGTTTTTCCTTGGGGACAGGTGTTAACTCACCCCTCCACTTT

j_gene: TRBJ2-7
abundance: few
d_gene: TRBD1
v_gene: TRBV6-6
len: 14
CDR3aa: CASSYGDRGLQQYF
CDR3nt: TGTGCCAGCAGTTACGGGGACAGGGGTCTCCAGCAGTACTTC

j_gene: TRBJ2-3
abundance: NA
d_gene: NA
v_gene: TRBV7-2
len: 18
CDR3aa: CASSLAGRGRKRTDTQYF
CDR3nt: TGTGCCAGCAGCTTAGCCGGTAGGGGCCGGAAGAGGACAGATACGCAGTATTTT

j_gene: TRBJ1-2
abundance: NA
d_gene: NA
v_gene: TRBV5-4
len: 14
CDR3aa: CASSSRNLNYGYTF
CDR3nt: TGTGCCAGCAGCTCCAGGAACCTTAACTATGGCTACACCTTC

j_gene: TRBJ2-7
abundance: NA
d_gene: NA
v_gene: TRBV7-8
len: 16
CDR3aa: CASSLVPTGFSYEQYF
CDR3nt: TGTGCCAGCAGCTTAGTACCCACAGGGTTCTCCTACGAGCAGTACTTC

j_gene: TRBJ2-1
abundance: NA
d_gene: NA
v_gene: TRBV18
len: 16
CDR3aa: CASSKKSEAGRDEQFF
CDR3nt: TGTGCCAGCTCAAAGAAGTCGGAGGCCGGGCGCGATGAGCAGTTCTTC

j_gene: TRBJ1-6
abundance: NA
d_gene: TRBD1
v_gene: TRBV27
len: 15
CDR3aa: CASSLLGTGNSPLHF
CDR3nt: TGTGCCAGCAGTCTCCTCGGGACAGGGAATTCACCCCTCCACTTT

j_gene: TRBJ2-2
abundance: NA
d_gene: NA
v_gene: TRBV10-3
len: 13
CDR3aa: CAISARDTGELFF
CDR3nt: TGTGCCATCAGTGCTAGAGACACCGGGGAGCTGTTTTTT

j_gene: TRBJ1-1
abundance: many
d_gene: NA
v_gene: TRBV6-2/TRBV6-3
len: 15
CDR3aa: CASSYPRGLNTEAFF
CDR3nt: TGTGCCAGCAGTTACCCCAGGGGACTGAACACTGAAGCTTTCTTT

j_gene: TRBJ1-6
abundance: NA
d_gene: NA
v_gene: TRBV27
len: 13
CDR3aa: CASMQGWNSPLHF
CDR3nt: TGTGCCAGCATGCAGGGGTGGAATTCACCCCTCCACTTT

j_gene: TRBJ1-2
abundance: NA
d_gene: NA
v_gene: TRBV7-9
len: 14
CDR3aa: CASSLAAGNYGYTF
CDR3nt: TGTGCCAGCAGCTTAGCTGCCGGGAACTATGGCTACACCTTC

j_gene: TRBJ2-1
abundance: once
d_gene: TRBD2
v_gene: TRBV7-9
len: 18
CDR3aa: CASSKGLASNGYYNEQFF
CDR3nt: TGTGCCAGCAGCAAGGGACTAGCGTCTAATGGCTACTACAATGAGCAGTTCTTC